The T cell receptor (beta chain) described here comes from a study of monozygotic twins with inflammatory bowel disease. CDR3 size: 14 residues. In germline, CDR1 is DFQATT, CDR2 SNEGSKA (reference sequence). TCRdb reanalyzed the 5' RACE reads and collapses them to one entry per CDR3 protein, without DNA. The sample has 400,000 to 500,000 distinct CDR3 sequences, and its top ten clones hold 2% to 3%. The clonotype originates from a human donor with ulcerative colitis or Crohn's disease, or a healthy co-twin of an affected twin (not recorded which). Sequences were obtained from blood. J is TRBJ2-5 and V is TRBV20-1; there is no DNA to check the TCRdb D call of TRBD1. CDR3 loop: CSARGQGATETQYF.